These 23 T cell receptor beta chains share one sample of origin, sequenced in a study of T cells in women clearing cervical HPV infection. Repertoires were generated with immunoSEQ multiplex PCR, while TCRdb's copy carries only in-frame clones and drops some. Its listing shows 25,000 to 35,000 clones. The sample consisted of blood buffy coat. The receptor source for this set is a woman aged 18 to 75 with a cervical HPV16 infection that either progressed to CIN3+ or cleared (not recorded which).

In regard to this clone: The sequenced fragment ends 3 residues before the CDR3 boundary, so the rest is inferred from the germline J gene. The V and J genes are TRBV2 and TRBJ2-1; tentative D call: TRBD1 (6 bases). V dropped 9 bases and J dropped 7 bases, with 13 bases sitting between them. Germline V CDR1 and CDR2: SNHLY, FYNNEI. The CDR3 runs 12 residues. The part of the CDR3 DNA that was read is TGTGCCAGACGGGACAACACGAATGAG. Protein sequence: CARRDNTNE. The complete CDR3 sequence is CARRDNTNEQFF.

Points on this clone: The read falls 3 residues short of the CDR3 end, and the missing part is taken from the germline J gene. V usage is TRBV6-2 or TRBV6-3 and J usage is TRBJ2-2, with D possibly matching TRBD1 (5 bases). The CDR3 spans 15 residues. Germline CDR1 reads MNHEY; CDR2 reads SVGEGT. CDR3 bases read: TGTGCCAGCAGTTACGGCGACTCTGGGGCCAACGTG. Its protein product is CASSYGDSGANV. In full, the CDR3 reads CASSYGDSGANVLFF.

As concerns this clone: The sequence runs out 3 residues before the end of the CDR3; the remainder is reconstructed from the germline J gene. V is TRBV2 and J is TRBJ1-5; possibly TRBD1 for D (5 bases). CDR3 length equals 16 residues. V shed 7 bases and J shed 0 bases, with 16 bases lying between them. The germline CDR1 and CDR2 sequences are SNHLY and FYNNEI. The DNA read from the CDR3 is TGTGCCAGCACCGGAGGGGAACTGCTTAGCAATCAGCCC. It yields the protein CASTGGELLSNQP. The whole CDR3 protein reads CASTGGELLSNQPQHF.

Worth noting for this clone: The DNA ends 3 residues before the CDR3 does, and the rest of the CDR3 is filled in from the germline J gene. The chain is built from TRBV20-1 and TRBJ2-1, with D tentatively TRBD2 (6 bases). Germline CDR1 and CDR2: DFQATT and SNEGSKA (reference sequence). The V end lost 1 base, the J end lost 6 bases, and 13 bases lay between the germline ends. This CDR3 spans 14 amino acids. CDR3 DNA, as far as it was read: TGCAGTGCTAGAGCCCAACTAGCACGCAATGAG. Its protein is CSARAQLARNE. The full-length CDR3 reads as CSARAQLARNEQFF.

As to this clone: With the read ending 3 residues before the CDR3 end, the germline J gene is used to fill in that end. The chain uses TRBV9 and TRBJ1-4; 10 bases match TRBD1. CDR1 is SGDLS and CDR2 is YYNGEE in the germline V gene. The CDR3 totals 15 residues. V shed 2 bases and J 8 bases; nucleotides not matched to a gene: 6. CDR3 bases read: TGTGCCAGCAGCGTTGGGACAGGGGTGTCGGAAAAA. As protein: CASSVGTGVSEK. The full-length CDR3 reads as CASSVGTGVSEKLFF.

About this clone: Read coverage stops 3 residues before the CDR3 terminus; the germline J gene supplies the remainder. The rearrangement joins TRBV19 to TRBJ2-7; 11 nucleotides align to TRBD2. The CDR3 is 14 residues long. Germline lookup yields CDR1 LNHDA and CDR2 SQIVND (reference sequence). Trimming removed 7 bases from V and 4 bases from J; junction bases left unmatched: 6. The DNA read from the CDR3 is TGTGCCAGTACCGTGACTAGCGGGGCTTACGAG. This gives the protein CASTVTSGAYE. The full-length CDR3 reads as CASTVTSGAYEQYF. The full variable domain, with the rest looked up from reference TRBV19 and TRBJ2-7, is DGGITQSPKYLFRKEGQNVTLSCEQNLNHDAMYWYRQDPGQGLRLIYYSQIVNDFQKGDIAEGYSVSREKKESFPLTVTSAQKNPTAFYLCASTVTSGAYEQYFGPGTRLTVT.

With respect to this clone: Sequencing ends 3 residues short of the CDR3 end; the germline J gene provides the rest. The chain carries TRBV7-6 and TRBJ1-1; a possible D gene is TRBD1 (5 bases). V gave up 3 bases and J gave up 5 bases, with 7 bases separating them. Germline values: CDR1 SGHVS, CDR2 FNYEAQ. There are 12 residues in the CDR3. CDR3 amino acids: CASSFQGTEAFF. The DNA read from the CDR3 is TGTGCCAGCAGCTTCCAGGGAACTGAA.

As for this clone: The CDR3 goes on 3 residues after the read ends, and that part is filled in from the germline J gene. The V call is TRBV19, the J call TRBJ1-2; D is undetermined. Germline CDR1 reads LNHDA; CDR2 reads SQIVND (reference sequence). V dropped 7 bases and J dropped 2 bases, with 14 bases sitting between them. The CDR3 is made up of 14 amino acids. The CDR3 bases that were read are TGTGCCAGTAAACCTCGGCGGAGCAACTATGGC. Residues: CASKPRRSNYG. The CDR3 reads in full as CASKPRRSNYGYTF.

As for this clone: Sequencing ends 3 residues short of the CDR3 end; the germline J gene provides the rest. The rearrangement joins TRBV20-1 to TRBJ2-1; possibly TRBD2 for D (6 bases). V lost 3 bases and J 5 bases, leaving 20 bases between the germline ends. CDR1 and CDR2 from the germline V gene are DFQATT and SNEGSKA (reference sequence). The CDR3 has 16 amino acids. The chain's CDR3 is CSASPSAGLLNNEQFF. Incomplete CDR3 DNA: TGCAGTGCTAGCCCCAGTGCAGGACTACTCAACAATGAG.

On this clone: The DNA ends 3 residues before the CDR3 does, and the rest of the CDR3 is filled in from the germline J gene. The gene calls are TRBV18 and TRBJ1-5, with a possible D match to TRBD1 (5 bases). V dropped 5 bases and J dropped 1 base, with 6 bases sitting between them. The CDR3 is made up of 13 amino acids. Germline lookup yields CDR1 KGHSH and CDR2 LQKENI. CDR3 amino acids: CASSEGSNQPQHF. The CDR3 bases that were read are TGTGCCAGCTCAGAGGGGAGCAATCAGCCC.

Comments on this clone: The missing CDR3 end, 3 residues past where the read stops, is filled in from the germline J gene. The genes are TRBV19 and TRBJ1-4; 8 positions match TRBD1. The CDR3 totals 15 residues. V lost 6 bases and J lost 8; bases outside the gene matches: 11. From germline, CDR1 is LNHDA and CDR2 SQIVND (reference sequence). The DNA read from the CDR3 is TGTGCCAGTAGGGACAGGGATTTCAGTATGGAAAAA. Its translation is CASRDRDFSMEK. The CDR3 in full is CASRDRDFSMEKLFF.

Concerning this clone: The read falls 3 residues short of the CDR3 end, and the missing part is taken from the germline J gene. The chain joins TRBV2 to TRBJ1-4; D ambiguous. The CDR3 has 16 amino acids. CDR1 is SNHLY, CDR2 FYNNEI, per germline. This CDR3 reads CASSEGVGLNNSPLFF. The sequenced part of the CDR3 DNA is TGTGCCAGCAGTGAAGGGGTGGGCCTAAATAATTCACCA.

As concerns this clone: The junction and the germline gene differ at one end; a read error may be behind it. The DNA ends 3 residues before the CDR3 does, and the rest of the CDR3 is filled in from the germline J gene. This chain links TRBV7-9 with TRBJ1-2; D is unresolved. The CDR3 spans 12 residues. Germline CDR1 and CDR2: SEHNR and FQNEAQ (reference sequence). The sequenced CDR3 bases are TGTGCCAGCAGCTTAAAAACCTATGAC. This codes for CASSLKTYD. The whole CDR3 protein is CASSLKTYDYTF. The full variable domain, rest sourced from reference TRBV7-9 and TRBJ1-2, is DTGVSQNPRHKITKRGQNVTFRCDPISEHNRLYWYRQTLGQGPEFLTYFQNEAQLEKSRLLSDRFSAERPKGSFSTLEIQRTEQGDSAMYLCASSLKTYDYTFGSGTRLTVV.

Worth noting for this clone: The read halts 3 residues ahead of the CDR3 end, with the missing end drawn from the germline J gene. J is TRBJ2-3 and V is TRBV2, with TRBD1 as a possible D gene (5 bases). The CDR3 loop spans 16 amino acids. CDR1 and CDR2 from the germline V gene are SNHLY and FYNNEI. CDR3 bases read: TGTGCCAGCAGTGAAGGCAGGGCTGAGGTGGGTCAGCCG. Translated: CASSEGRAEVGQP. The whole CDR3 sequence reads CASSEGRAEVGQPQYF. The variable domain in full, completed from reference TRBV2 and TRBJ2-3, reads EPEVTQTPSHQVTQMGQEVILRCVPISNHLYFYWYRQILGQKVEFLVSFYNNEISEKSEIFDDQFSVERPDGSNFTLKIRSTKLEDSAMYFCASSEGRAEVGQPQYFGPGTRLTVL.

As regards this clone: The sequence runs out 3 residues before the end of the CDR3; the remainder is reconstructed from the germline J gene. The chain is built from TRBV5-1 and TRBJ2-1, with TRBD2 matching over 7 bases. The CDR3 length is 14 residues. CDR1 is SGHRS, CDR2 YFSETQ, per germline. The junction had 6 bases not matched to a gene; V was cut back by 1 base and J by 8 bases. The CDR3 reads CASSLPTSADEQFF. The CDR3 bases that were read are TGCGCCAGCAGCTTGCCCACTAGCGCAGATGAG.

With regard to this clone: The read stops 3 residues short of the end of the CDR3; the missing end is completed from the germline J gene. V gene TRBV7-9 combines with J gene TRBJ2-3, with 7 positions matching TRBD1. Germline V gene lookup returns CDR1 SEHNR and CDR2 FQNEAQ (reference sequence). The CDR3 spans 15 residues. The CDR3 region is CASSPGGGVNQPQYF. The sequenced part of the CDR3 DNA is TGTGCCAGCAGCCCAGGGGGTGGCGTCAATCAGCCG.

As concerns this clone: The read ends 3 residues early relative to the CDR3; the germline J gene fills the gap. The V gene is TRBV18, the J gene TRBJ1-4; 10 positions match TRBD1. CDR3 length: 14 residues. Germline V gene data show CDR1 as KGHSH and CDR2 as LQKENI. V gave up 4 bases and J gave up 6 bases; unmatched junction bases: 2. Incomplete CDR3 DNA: TGTGCCAGCTCACAGGACAGGGGGTATGAAAAA. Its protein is CASSQDRGYEK. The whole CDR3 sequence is CASSQDRGYEKLFF. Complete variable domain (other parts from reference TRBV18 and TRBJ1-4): NAGVMQNPRHLVRRRGQEARLRCSPMKGHSHVYWYRQLPEEGLKFMVYLQKENIIDESGMPKERFSAEFPKEGPSILRIQQVVRGDSAAYFCASSQDRGYEKLFFGSGTQLSVL.

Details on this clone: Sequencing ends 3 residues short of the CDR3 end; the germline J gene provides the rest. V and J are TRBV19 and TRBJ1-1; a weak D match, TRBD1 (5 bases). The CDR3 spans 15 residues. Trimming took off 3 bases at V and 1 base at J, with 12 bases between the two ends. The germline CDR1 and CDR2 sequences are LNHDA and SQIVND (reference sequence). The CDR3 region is CASSIKGRKNTEAFF. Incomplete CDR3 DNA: TGTGCCAGTAGTATTAAGGGGAGAAAGAACACTGAA. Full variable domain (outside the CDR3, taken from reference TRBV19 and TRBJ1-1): DGGITQSPKYLFRKEGQNVTLSCEQNLNHDAMYWYRQDPGQGLRLIYYSQIVNDFQKGDIAEGYSVSREKKESFPLTVTSAQKNPTAFYLCASSIKGRKNTEAFFGQGTRLTVV.

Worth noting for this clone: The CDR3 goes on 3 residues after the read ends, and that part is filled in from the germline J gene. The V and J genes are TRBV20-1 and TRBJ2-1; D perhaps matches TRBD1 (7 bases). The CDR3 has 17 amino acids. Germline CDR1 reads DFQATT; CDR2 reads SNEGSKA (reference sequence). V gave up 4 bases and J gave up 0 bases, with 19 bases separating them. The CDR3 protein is CSATPLRRDSSYNEQFF. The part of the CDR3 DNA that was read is TGCAGTGCTACGCCCCTACGGCGGGACAGCTCCTACAATGAG.

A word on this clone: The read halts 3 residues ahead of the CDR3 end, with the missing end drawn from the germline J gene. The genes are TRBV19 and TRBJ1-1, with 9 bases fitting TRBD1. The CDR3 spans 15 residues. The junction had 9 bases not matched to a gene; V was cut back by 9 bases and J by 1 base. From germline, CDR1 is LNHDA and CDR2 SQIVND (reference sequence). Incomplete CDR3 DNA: TGTGCCAGCAGAAAAAGGACAGGGGAGAACACTGAA. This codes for CASRKRTGENTE. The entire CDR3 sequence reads CASRKRTGENTEAFF.

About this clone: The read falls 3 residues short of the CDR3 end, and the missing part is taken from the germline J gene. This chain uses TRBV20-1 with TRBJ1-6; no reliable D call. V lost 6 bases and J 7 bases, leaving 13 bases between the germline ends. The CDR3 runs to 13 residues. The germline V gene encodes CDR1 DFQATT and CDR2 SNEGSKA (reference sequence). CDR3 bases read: TGCAGTGCCAGACACCTTCGGAATTCACCC. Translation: CSARHLRNSP. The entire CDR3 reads CSARHLRNSPLHF.

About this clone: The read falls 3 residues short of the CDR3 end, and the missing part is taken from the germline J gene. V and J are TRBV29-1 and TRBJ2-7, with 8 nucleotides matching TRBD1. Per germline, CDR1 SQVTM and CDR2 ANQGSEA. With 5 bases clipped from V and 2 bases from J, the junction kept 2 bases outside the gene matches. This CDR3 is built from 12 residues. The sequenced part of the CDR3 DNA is TGCAGCGTTCAGGGGGCGGCCTACGAG. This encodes CSVQGAAYE. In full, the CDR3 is CSVQGAAYEQYF.

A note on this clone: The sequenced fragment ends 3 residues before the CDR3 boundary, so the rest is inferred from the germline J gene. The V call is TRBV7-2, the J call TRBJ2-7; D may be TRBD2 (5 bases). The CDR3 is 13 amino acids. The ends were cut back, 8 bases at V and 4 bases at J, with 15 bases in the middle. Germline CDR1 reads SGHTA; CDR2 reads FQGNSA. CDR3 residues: CASVKRSTYEQYF. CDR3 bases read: TGTGCCAGCGTCAAGCGGTCGACTTACGAG.